These 25 T cell receptor beta chains were all obtained from the same sample, sequenced in a study of Ad26.COV2.S vaccination and SARS-CoV-2 variants. Treatment specified: approximately 18 received Ad26.COV2.S at low or high dose, single or two shots; five or six received placebo; per-sample allocation not given. The study sampled participants on day 63 after the first vaccine or placebo injection. TCRdb keeps only in-frame clones here, not all; method: immunoSEQ multiplex PCR. The sample carries a few hundred thousand clones, around 89% recorded once. The sequencing here drew on peripheral blood, taken in a trial of Ad26.COV2.S vaccine versus placebo. The receptor set was obtained from a person aged 18-65 years who received the Ad26.COV2.S COVID-19 vaccine or a placebo.

This chain links TRBV11-2 with TRBJ1-1; tentatively, D is TRBD1 (6 bases). V lost 5 bases and J lost 7, with 20 bases in between. CDR1 and CDR2 (germline): SGHAT, FQNNGV. CDR3 size: 15 residues. The CDR3 reads CASSHLGGLVNEAFF. DNA for the CDR3: TGTGCCAGCAGCCACCTGGGGGGGCTGGTGAATGAAGCTTTCTTT.

This chain uses TRBV11-2 with TRBJ1-2; D perhaps matches TRBD1 (5 bases). Germline CDR1 SGHAT, CDR2 FQNNGV. Trimming shortened V by 4 bases and J by 4 bases, and 10 bases separated the two germline ends. The CDR3 spans 13 residues. CDR3 DNA sequence: TGTGCCAGCAGCTGGGACCGAGGCTATGGCTACACCTTC. It encodes CASSWDRGYGYTF.

The rearrangement links TRBV27 to TRBJ2-3; perhaps TRBD2 as D (6 bases). CDR1 MNHEY and CDR2 SMNVEV come from the germline V gene (reference sequence). V shed 5 bases and J shed 4 bases, with 22 bases lying between them. The CDR3 covers 17 residues. The CDR3 DNA sequence: TGTGCCAGCAGTCCCCCGGGCCGGGGGTGGGTCCCAGATACGCAGTATTTT. Residues: CASSPPGRGWVPDTQYF.

Written as DNA, the CDR3 is TGTGCCAGCAGTACGTTAGCGGGGGGCTGGCGGGAGACCCAGTACTTC. Protein sequence: CASSTLAGGWRETQYF. This chain connects TRBV27 to TRBJ2-5, with TRBD2 matching over 10 bases. The CDR3 totals 16 residues. Germline V gives CDR1 MNHEY, CDR2 SMNVEV (reference sequence). The J segment lost 5 bases and the V segment lost 5 bases, leaving 11 bases of the junction unmatched.

V usage is TRBV6-5 and J usage is TRBJ2-2; 9 nucleotides line up with TRBD1. V gave up 6 bases and J gave up 4 bases; unmatched junction bases: 6. Germline V gene sequence: CDR1 MNHEY, CDR2 SVGAGI. This CDR3 is built from 15 residues. The CDR3 DNA is TGTGCCAGCAGATGGACAGGGGTGGTCACCGGGGAGCTGTTTTTT. It is translated as CASRWTGVVTGELFF.

The chain recombines TRBV5-1 with TRBJ1-1, with 7 bases aligning to TRBD1. V shed 3 bases and J 1 base; nucleotides not matched to a gene: 3. The CDR3 sequence is 14 residues long. The germline V gene has CDR1 SGHRS and CDR2 YFSETQ. The CDR3 nucleotides are TGCGCCAGCAGCTGGGGACAGCCGAACACTGAAGCTTTCTTT. Protein: CASSWGQPNTEAFF.

The CDR3 nucleotides read TGTGCCAGCAGTGAAGGTGGGGGGAGGAGGTTTTTGAACACTGAAGCTTTCTTT. Protein sequence: CASSEGGGRRFLNTEAFF. The rearrangement uses TRBV6-1 and TRBJ1-1, with a possible D match to TRBD1 (5 bases). The germline V gene encodes CDR1 MNHNS and CDR2 SASEGT. The CDR3 is 18 amino acids. Trimming removed 1 base from V and 0 bases from J, with 18 bases in between.

The chain links TRBV18 to TRBJ2-7; TRBD1 matches at 8 bases. Unmatched junction bases numbered 6, after V lost 6 bases and J lost 5 bases. Germline V gives CDR1 KGHSH, CDR2 LQKENI. CDR3 size: 13 residues. The CDR3 coding sequence is TGTGCCAGCTCCGATACAGGGGGTCACGAGCAGTACTTC. Translation gives CASSDTGGHEQYF.

The chain joins TRBV3-1 (or the pseudogene TRBV3-2) to TRBJ1-4; D possibly corresponds to TRBD1 (6 bases). Germline CDR1 reads LGHDT; CDR2 reads YNNKEL (reference sequence). The CDR3 extends over 15 amino acids. Trimming removed 5 bases at V and 0 bases at J, with 10 bases between. The CDR3 is CASSWDTPTNEKLFF. The CDR3 DNA reads as TGTGCCAGCAGCTGGGACACCCCAACTAATGAAAAACTGTTTTTT.

This chain uses TRBV4-3 with TRBJ2-1; TRBD2 might be the D (7 bases). The CDR3 spans 17 residues. Germline loops: CDR1 LGHNA, CDR2 YSLEER. V lost 2 bases to trimming and J lost 4 bases, with 18 bases between them. DNA of the CDR3: TGCGCCAGCAGCCAACGGAGGGGGGGCACATTTTACAATGAGCAGTTCTTC. Translated: CASSQRRGGTFYNEQFF.

The chain joins TRBV6-5 to TRBJ1-3; D possibly corresponds to TRBD1 (6 bases). The CDR3 sequence is 15 residues long. Per germline, CDR1 MNHEY and CDR2 SVGAGI. Trimming took off 6 bases at V and 4 bases at J, with 16 bases between the two ends. CDR3 sequence (DNA): TGTGCCAGCAGGGATACGGGGACAACGGGAAACACCATATATTTT. Translation gives CASRDTGTTGNTIYF.

The chain combines TRBV18 with TRBJ1-3; no firm D call. Trimming took 3 bases from V and 1 from J, leaving 13 bases between them. There are 16 residues in the CDR3. Germline V gene sequence: CDR1 KGHSH, CDR2 LQKENI. The CDR3 coding sequence is TGTGCCAGCTCACCTGGCAGGATTATGTCTGGAAACACCATATATTTT. Translation: CASSPGRIMSGNTIYF.

Notes on this clone: This CDR3 is also generated by other DNA sequences in the sample. This chain uses TRBV5-6 with TRBJ1-3, with unresolved D. Trimming cost V 0 bases and J 0 bases, with 4 bases left between them. Germline V gives CDR1 SGHDT, CDR2 YYEEEE. This CDR3 region has 14 residues. CDR3 protein: CASSLGGSGNTIYF. In nucleotides, the CDR3 is TGTGCCAGCAGCTTGGGCGGCTCTGGAAACACCATATATTTT.

The V and J genes are TRBV6-6 and TRBJ2-7, with D maybe TRBD1 (5 bases). V lost 6 bases to trimming and J lost 7 bases, with 19 bases between them. The CDR3 is made up of 14 amino acids. The V gene's germline CDR1 is MNHNY and CDR2 SVGAGI (reference sequence). In nucleotides, the CDR3 is TGTGCCAGCAGAGAATTCAGGGAAAGTGGAGAGCAGTACTTC. It yields the protein CASREFRESGEQYF.

The rearrangement uses TRBV5-4 and TRBJ1-1, with D perhaps matching TRBD1 (5 bases). V lost 4 bases to trimming and J lost 1 base, with 8 bases between them. CDR1 is SGHNT and CDR2 is YYREEE in the germline V gene (reference sequence). The CDR3 has 13 residues. The CDR3 is CASSVDRNTEAFF. CDR3 nucleotide sequence: TGTGCCAGCAGCGTTGACAGGAACACTGAAGCTTTCTTT.

As DNA, the CDR3 is TGTGCCTGGGGACTAGCCGATTACGAGCAGTACTTC. It is translated as CAWGLADYEQYF. The chain couples TRBV30 to TRBJ2-7; 8 bases align to TRBD2. The V and J ends lost 5 bases and 4 bases, in that order; junction bases with no gene match: 4. The CDR3 runs 12 residues. Germline V lookup: CDR1 GTSNPN, CDR2 SVGIG (reference sequence).

The J gene is TRBJ2-6, the V gene TRBV11-2; D gene ambiguous. Germline V CDR1 and CDR2: SGHAT, FQNNGV. The CDR3 totals 14 residues. Trimming removed 5 bases from V and 1 base from J, with 6 bases in between. The CDR3 DNA is TGTGCCAGCAGCCTAATATCTGGGGCCAACGTCCTGACTTTC. Translation: CASSLISGANVLTF.

V usage is TRBV27 and J usage is TRBJ1-3; D possibly corresponds to TRBD1 (5 bases). Germline CDR1 is MNHEY and CDR2 is SMNVEV (reference sequence). The CDR3 loop spans 16 amino acids. V was trimmed by 0 bases and J by 3 bases, leaving 12 bases between them. The CDR3 sequence: CASSLSGTRGGNTIYF. The DNA of the CDR3 is TGTGCCAGCAGTTTATCTGGGACTCGGGGTGGAAACACCATATATTTT.

This chain links TRBV9 with TRBJ1-1; 8 positions agree with TRBD1. V lost 0 bases, J lost 7 bases, and 8 bases stayed unmatched. The length of the CDR3 is 15 residues. Germline V CDR1 and CDR2: SGDLS, YYNGEE. The CDR3 DNA reads TGTGCCAGCAGCGTAGCCCAGGGGGCGAGCATTGAAGCTTTCTTT. Protein sequence: CASSVAQGASIEAFF.

This clone was seen more than once but under ten times. J is TRBJ1-4 and V is TRBV6-5; D gene ambiguous. V lost 5 bases to trimming and J lost 2 bases, with 9 bases between them. The CDR3 loop spans 14 amino acids. Germline V gene sequence: CDR1 MNHEY, CDR2 SVGAGI. CDR3 region: CASSREHTNEKLFF. The CDR3 DNA reads as TGTGCCAGCAGTAGGGAGCACACTAATGAAAAACTGTTTTTT.

The V and J genes are TRBV6-5 and TRBJ2-7; D uncertain. The germline V gene encodes CDR1 MNHEY and CDR2 SVGAGI. This CDR3 is 11 amino acids long. Trimming removed 3 bases from V and 5 bases from J, with 5 bases in between. The CDR3 protein is CASSYGDEQYF. CDR3 coding DNA: TGTGCCAGCAGTTATGGGGACGAGCAGTACTTC.

A few counts support this clone. The V gene is TRBV7-2, the J gene TRBJ1-6, with 9 nucleotides matching TRBD1. CDR1 is SGHTA and CDR2 is FQGNSA in the germline V gene. Trimming took 5 bases from V and 10 from J; bases not matched to a gene: 6. The CDR3 has 14 residues. The CDR3 region has the DNA TGTGCCAGCAGCCCAGGACAGGGGAGATCACCCCTCCACTTT. It codes for CASSPGQGRSPLHF.

The chain joins TRBV7-2 to TRBJ2-1; D unclear. The ends were cut back, 1 base at V and 7 bases at J, with 2 bases in the middle. The germline V gene encodes CDR1 SGHTA and CDR2 FQGNSA. The CDR3 consists of 11 residues. CDR3 region: CASSLGNEQFF. The CDR3 region has the DNA TGTGCCAGCAGCTTAGGAAATGAGCAGTTCTTC.

The CDR3 DNA is TGTGCCAGCAGCTTAGGGTTACTAGCGAGCGATACGCAGTATTTT. Translation gives CASSLGLLASDTQYF. The V gene is TRBV7-2, the J gene TRBJ2-3, with 7 bases aligning to TRBD2. The length of the CDR3 is 15 residues. Germline CDR1 SGHTA, CDR2 FQGNSA. Germline trimming cut 1 base from V and 6 bases from J; bases unmatched to any gene: 7.

The chain combines TRBV10-1 with TRBJ2-5; D unresolved. Germline CDR1 reads WNHNN; CDR2 reads SYGVQD (reference sequence). The CDR3 is 14 amino acids. Trimming took off 2 bases at V and 3 bases at J, with 10 bases between the two ends. The chain's CDR3 is CASSETGREETQYF. The CDR3 coding sequence is TGCGCCAGCAGTGAGACCGGTCGGGAAGAGACCCAGTACTTC.